This TCR beta chain was profiled in a study of patients and donors after allogeneic stem cell transplantation. TCRdb passed the RT-PCR reads through MiXCR, listing each CDR3 protein once. The sample lists about 160,000 distinct CDR3 sequences, 30% occurring once. The germline gives CDR1 MNHEY, CDR2 SVGEGT. Trimming removed 5 bases from V and 0 bases from J; junction bases left unmatched: 7. CDR3 length: 17 amino acids. The chain has TRBV6-2 or TRBV6-3 and TRBJ2-3; 11 nucleotides align to TRBD2. The source material was blood, either unsorted or a sorted T cell fraction (not recorded which). The sequence came from a human donor who was either an allogeneic HSCT recipient or a stem cell or donor lymphocyte infusion donor (not recorded which). It is not recorded whose cells these are; they may come from a transplant donor. CDR3 in DNA: TGTGCCAGCAGTCACTGGACTAGCGGGCCTAGCACAGATACGCAGTATTTT. Protein: CASSHWTSGPSTDTQYF.